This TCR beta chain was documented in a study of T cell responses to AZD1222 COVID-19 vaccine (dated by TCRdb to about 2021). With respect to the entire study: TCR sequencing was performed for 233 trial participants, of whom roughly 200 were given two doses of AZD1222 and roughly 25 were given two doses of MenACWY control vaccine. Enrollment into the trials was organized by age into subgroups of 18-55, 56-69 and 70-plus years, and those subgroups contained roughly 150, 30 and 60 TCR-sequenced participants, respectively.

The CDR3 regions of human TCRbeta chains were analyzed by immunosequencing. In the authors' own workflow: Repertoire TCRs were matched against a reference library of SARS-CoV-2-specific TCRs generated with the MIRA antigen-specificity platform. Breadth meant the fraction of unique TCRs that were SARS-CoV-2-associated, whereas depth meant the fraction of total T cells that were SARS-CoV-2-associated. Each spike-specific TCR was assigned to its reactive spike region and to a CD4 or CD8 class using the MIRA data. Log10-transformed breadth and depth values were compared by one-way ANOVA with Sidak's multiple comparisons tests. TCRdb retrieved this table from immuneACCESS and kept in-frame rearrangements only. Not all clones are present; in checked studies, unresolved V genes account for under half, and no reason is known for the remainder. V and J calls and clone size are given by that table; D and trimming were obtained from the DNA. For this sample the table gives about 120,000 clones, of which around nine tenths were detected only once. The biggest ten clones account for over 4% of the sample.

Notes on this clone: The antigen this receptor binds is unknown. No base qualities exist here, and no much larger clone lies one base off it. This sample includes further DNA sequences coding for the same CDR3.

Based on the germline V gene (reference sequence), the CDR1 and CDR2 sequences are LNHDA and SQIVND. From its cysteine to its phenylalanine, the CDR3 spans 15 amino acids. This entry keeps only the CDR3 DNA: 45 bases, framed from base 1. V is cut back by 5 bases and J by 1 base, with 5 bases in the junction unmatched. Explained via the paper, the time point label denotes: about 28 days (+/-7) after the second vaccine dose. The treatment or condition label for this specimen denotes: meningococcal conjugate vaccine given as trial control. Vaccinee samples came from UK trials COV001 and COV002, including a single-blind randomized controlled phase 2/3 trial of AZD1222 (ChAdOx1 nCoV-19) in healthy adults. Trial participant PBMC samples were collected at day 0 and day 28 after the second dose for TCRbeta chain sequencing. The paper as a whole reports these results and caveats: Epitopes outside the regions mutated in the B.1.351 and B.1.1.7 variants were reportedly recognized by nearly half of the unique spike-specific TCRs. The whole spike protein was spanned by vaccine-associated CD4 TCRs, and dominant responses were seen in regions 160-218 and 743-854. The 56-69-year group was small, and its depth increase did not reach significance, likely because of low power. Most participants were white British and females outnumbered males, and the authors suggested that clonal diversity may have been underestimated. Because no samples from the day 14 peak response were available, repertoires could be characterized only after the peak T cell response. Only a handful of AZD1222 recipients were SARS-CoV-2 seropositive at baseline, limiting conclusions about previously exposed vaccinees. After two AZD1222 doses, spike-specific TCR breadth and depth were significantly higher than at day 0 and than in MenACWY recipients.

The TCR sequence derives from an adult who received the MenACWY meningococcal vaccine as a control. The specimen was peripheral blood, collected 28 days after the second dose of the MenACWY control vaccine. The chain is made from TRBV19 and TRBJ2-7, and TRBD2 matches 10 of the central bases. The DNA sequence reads TGTGCCAGTAGTTTGAGGACTAGCGGATCCTACGAGCAGTACTTC. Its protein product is CASSLRTSGSYEQYF. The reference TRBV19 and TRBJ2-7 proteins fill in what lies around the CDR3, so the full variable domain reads DGGITQSPKYLFRKEGQNVTLSCEQNLNHDAMYWYRQDPGQGLRLIYYSQIVNDFQKGDIAEGYSVSREKKESFPLTVTSAQKNPTAFYLCASSLRTSGSYEQYFGPGTRLTVT.